The 8 T cell receptor beta chains reported below all come from one sample, sequenced in a study of blood T cell repertoires in COVID-19. Profiling relied on immunoSEQ multiplex PCR, and the TCRdb table lists in-frame clones only, not all of them. The top ten hold 1.7% of the sample, which has roughly 290,000 clones, 89% seen once. The sample comprised PBMCs or T cells enriched from blood (not recorded which). Receptor source: a woman aged 40 to 50 who had recovered from COVID-19.

The J gene is TRBJ1-1, the V gene TRBV5-1; the D is unclear. The CDR3 has 14 amino acids. Trimming removed 4 bases from V and 4 bases from J, with 14 bases in between. Per germline, CDR1 SGHRS and CDR2 YFSETQ. The CDR3 reads CASSISLRSTEAFF. The DNA for the CDR3 is TGCGCCAGCAGCATCTCACTGAGGAGCACTGAAGCTTTCTTT. The entire variable domain, with the rest obtained from reference TRBV5-1 and TRBJ1-1, is as follows: KAGVTQTPRYLIKTRGQQVTLSCSPISGHRSVSWYQQTPGQGLQFLFEYFSETQRNKGNFPGRFSGRQFSNSRSEMNVSTLELGDSALYLCASSISLRSTEAFFGQGTRLTVV.

V and J are TRBV6-5 and TRBJ1-2; D is perhaps TRBD1 (5 bases). CDR1 and CDR2 (germline): MNHEY, SVGAGI. This CDR3 is built from 15 residues. With 0 bases removed from V and 5 bases from J, the gap between germline ends came to 13 bases. CDR3 DNA: TGTGCCAGCAGTTACTCCTTGACAGAACCATATGGCTACACCTTC. The encoded protein is CASSYSLTEPYGYTF.

This sequence joins TRBV4-2 and TRBJ2-5; TRBD2 matches 8 bases. With 6 bases clipped from V and 2 bases from J, the junction kept 5 bases outside the gene matches. The CDR3 totals 14 residues. The germline V gene has CDR1 LGHNA and CDR2 YNFKEQ. The CDR3 coding sequence is TGTGCCAGCAGAGGCGGGAGGCGACAAGAGACCCAGTACTTC. It encodes CASRGGRRQETQYF.

This sequence joins TRBV18 and TRBJ1-2, with D hard to call. This CDR3 is 13 amino acids long. CDR1 KGHSH and CDR2 LQKENI come from the germline V gene. V was shortened by 0 bases and J by 1 base, with 3 bases between the two germline ends. The DNA of the CDR3 is TGTGCCAGCTCACCACCTCATAACTATGGCTACACCTTC. Translating gives CASSPPHNYGYTF.

This clone was counted a few times. The chain has TRBV2 and TRBJ2-2; D is possibly TRBD1 (6 bases). This CDR3 spans 13 amino acids. Germline CDR1 is SNHLY and CDR2 is FYNNEI. V lost 7 bases and J lost 6, with 12 bases in between. CDR3 DNA: TGTGCCAGCAACAACAGGGATCCCGGGGAGCTGTTTTTT. This gives the protein CASNNRDPGELFF. Together with reference TRBV2 and TRBJ2-2, the CDR3 gives the full variable domain: EPEVTQTPSHQVTQMGQEVILRCVPISNHLYFYWYRQILGQKVEFLVSFYNNEISEKSEIFDDQFSVERPDGSNFTLKIRSTKLEDSAMYFCASNNRDPGELFFGEGSRLTVL.

This clone was counted only a few times. This chain uses TRBV7-3 with TRBJ2-1; 8 bases align to TRBD2. CDR3 length: 16 residues. Germline CDR1 reads SGHTA; CDR2 reads FQGTGA. The V segment lost 0 bases and the J segment 7 bases; nucleotides outside the gene matches: 8. The CDR3 spells CASSLTAGGQSNEQFF. CDR3 DNA sequence: TGTGCCAGCAGCTTAACGGCGGGGGGCCAGTCGAATGAGCAGTTCTTC.

The gene calls are TRBV28 and TRBJ1-1; 8 nucleotides match TRBD1. The V gene's germline CDR1 is MDHEN and CDR2 SYDVKM. CDR3 length equals 15 residues. The CDR3 sequence is CVTIGTGSLRAEAFF. The CDR3 DNA follows: TGTGTAACGATCGGGACAGGATCATTAAGAGCTGAAGCTTTCTTT.

V gene TRBV5-4 combines with J gene TRBJ2-4; TRBD1 matches at 8 bases. Per the germline V gene, CDR1 is SGHNT and CDR2 is YYREEE (reference sequence). The CDR3 is 15 residues long. V dropped 2 bases and J dropped 6; count of bases not matched to a gene: 7. CDR3 in amino acids: CASSFGQGRRNIQYF. The DNA for the CDR3 is TGTGCCAGCAGCTTTGGACAGGGTCGGAGAAACATTCAGTACTTC. The whole variable domain, filled in from reference TRBV5-4 and TRBJ2-4, reads ETGVTQSPTHLIKTRGQQVTLRCSSQSGHNTVSWYQQALGQGPQFIFQYYREEENGRGNFPPRFSGLQFPNYSSELNVNALELDDSALYLCASSFGQGRRNIQYFGAGTRLSVL.